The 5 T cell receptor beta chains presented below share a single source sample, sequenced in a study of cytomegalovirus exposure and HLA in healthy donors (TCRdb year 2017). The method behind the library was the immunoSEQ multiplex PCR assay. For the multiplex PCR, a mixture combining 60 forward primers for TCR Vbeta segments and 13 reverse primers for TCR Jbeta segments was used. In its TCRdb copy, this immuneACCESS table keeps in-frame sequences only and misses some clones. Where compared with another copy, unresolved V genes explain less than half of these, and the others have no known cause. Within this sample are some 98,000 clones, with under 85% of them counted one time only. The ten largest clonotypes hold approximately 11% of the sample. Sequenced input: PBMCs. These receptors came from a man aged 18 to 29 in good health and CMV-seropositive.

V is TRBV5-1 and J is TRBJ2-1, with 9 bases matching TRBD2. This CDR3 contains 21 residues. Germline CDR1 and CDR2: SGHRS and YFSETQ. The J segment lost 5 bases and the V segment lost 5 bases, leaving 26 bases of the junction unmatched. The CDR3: CASRGLLVGLAGEPQDNEQFF. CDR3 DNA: TGCGCCAGCAGGGGTCTCCTCGTCGGTTTAGCGGGGGAACCCCAAGACAATGAGCAGTTCTTC.

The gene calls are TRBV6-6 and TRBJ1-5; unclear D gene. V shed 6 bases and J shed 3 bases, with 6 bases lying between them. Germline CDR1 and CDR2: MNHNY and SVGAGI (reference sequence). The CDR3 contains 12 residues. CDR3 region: CASSPPNQPQHF. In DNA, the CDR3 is TGTGCCAGCAGCCCTCCCAATCAGCCCCAGCATTTT.

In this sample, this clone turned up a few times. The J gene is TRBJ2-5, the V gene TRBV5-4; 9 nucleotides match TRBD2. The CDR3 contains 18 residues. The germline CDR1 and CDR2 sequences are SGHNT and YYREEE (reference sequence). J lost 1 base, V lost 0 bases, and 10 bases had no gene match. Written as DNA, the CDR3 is TGTGCCAGCAGCTTGGCCAATCGGCTAGCGGGGAGCCAAGAGACCCAGTACTTC. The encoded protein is CASSLANRLAGSQETQYF.

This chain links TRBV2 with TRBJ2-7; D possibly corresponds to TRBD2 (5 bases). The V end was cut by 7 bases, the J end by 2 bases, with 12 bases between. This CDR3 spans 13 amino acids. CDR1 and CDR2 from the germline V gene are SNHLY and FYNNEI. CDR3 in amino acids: CASNPSGAYEQYF. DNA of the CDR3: TGTGCCAGCAACCCCTCCGGGGCCTACGAGCAGTACTTC.

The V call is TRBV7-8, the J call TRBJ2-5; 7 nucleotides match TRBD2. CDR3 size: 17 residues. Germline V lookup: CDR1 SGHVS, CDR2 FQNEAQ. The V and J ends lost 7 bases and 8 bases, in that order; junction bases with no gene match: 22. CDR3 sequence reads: CASTGVGTITRRETQYF. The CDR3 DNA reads TGTGCCAGCACCGGAGTAGGGACTATCACCCGAAGAGAAACCCAGTACTTC.